The 31 T cell receptor beta chains given below trace back to one sample, sequenced in a study of human T cells and chemical hapten exposure. This sample's time point: healthy volunteer bleed at 2 weeks. Whole blood that had not been fractionated was the source of extracted total RNA. TCRdb redid the calling of the RACE reads with MiXCR, one entry per CDR3 protein. The table has roughly 120,000 distinct CDR3 sequences, 9% to 10% seen once. Sequenced sample: whole blood. The receptors shown here come from a male donor in good health. Some clones in this sample may be carry-over from other donors' samples.

The CDR3 sequence: CASSLTAKNIQYF. DNA of the CDR3: TGTGCCAGCAGTTTAACAGCCAAAAACATTCAGTACTTC. V gene TRBV12-3 or TRBV12-4 combines with J gene TRBJ2-4, with D unclear. V shed 2 bases and J shed 0 bases, with 2 bases lying between them. This CDR3 contains 13 residues.

This clonotype was detected ten times or more. J is TRBJ2-3 and V is TRBV29-1; perhaps TRBD2 as D (6 bases). Trimming removed 7 bases at V and 7 bases at J, with 15 bases between. Germline values: CDR1 SQVTM, CDR2 ANQGSEA. The CDR3 is made up of 12 amino acids. For the CDR3, the DNA is TGCAGCGGTGCGGGGAGCGCAAATACGCAGTATTTT. Translating gives CSGAGSANTQYF.

The sample holds a few counts of this clonotype. V gene TRBV5-1 combines with J gene TRBJ1-5, with a tentative D call TRBD1 (6 bases). The V end lost 4 bases, the J end lost 4 bases, and 9 bases lay between the germline ends. CDR3 size: 13 residues. Germline CDR1 and CDR2: SGHRS and YFSETQ. The chain's CDR3 is CASSEGDNQPQHF. CDR3 sequence (DNA): TGCGCCAGCAGCGAGGGGGATAATCAGCCCCAGCATTTT. Filled out from reference TRBV5-1 and TRBJ1-5, the complete variable domain reads KAGVTQTPRYLIKTRGQQVTLSCSPISGHRSVSWYQQTPGQGLQFLFEYFSETQRNKGNFPGRFSGRQFSNSRSEMNVSTLELGDSALYLCASSEGDNQPQHFGDGTRLSIL.

V is TRBV6-4 and J is TRBJ2-3, with TRBD1 matching 7 bases. Germline-derived CDR1 and CDR2 are MRHNA and SNTAGT. The V gene end was trimmed by 3 bases and the J gene end by 2 bases; junction bases not matched to a gene: 2. CDR3 length: 14 residues. CDR3 DNA sequence: TGTGCCAGCAGTGATGGGACAGACACAGATACGCAGTATTTT. Amino acid sequence: CASSDGTDTDTQYF.

Regarding this clonotype: A much more abundant neighbour one base away suggests this may be a read error. The V gene is TRBV2, the J gene TRBJ2-7; 9 bases agree with TRBD1. CDR1 and CDR2 (germline): SNHLY, FYNNEI. There are 14 residues in the CDR3. In DNA, the CDR3 is TGTGTCAGCAGTGAGGGACAGGGAACCTACGAGCAGTACTTC. Protein product: CVSSEGQGTYEQYF.

V usage is TRBV27 and J usage is TRBJ2-2, with TRBD2 matching over 10 bases. The CDR3 covers 15 residues. In germline, CDR1 is MNHEY, CDR2 SMNVEV (reference sequence). Trimming at V came to 6 bases and at J to 5 bases, leaving 6 bases not matched to a gene. DNA for the CDR3: TGTGCCAGCAGCCTACTAGCGGGAAGGACCGGGGAGCTGTTTTTT. Translated, it gives CASSLLAGRTGELFF.

This clonotype was recorded at least ten times. The gene calls are TRBV7-2 and TRBJ2-3; 12 nucleotides match TRBD2. CDR1 and CDR2 (germline): SGHTA, FQGNSA. CDR3 length equals 16 residues. V lost 6 bases, J lost 1 base, and 5 bases stayed unmatched. This CDR3 reads CASRLAGGRGTDTQYF. For the CDR3, the DNA is TGTGCCAGCAGGCTAGCGGGAGGGCGCGGCACAGATACGCAGTATTTT. Complete variable domain (other parts from reference TRBV7-2 and TRBJ2-3): GAGVSQSPSNKVTEKGKDVELRCDPISGHTALYWYRQSLGQGLEFLIYFQGNSAPDKSGLPSDRFSAERTGGSVSTLTIQRTQQEDSAVYLCASRLAGGRGTDTQYFGPGTRLTVL.

The chain links TRBV30 to TRBJ2-3; D gene uncertain. The CDR3 is 12 amino acids. Trimming pared 2 bases from V and 3 bases from J, leaving 6 bases between. The V gene's germline CDR1 is GTSNPN and CDR2 SVGIG (reference sequence). CDR3 sequence: CAWSSATDTQYF. CDR3 nucleotides: TGTGCCTGGAGTAGTGCGACAGATACGCAGTATTTT.

This clonotype appeared many times. The chain couples TRBV5-1 to TRBJ2-2, with 8 bases fitting TRBD2. From germline, CDR1 is SGHRS and CDR2 YFSETQ. Trimming removed 4 bases from V and 1 base from J; junction bases left unmatched: 12. The CDR3 is 18 amino acids. CDR3 sequence reads: CASSEHRTSGLNTGELFF. DNA of the CDR3: TGCGCCAGCAGCGAACATCGTACTAGCGGTTTGAACACCGGGGAGCTGTTTTTT.

This clonotype was detected many times. The CDR3 DNA sequence: TGCAGCGTTGAGTTCAGGGGGAGCGAGCAGTACTTC. Amino acid sequence: CSVEFRGSEQYF. This chain connects TRBV29-1 to TRBJ2-7, with 7 nucleotides matching TRBD1. There are 12 residues in the CDR3. CDR1 is SQVTM, CDR2 ANQGSEA, per germline. Trimming at V came to 3 bases and at J to 6 bases, leaving 5 bases not matched to a gene.

The V gene is TRBV19, the J gene TRBJ2-1; D is perhaps TRBD1 (6 bases). Germline V lookup: CDR1 LNHDA, CDR2 SQIVND (reference sequence). This CDR3 is built from 16 residues. Trimming pared 7 bases from V and 4 bases from J, leaving 20 bases between. This CDR3 reads CASNWQVGGPYNEQFF. The CDR3 region has the DNA TGTGCCAGTAACTGGCAAGTAGGGGGACCTTACAATGAGCAGTTCTTC. Combining the CDR3 with reference TRBV19 and TRBJ2-1 gives the whole variable domain DGGITQSPKYLFRKEGQNVTLSCEQNLNHDAMYWYRQDPGQGLRLIYYSQIVNDFQKGDIAEGYSVSREKKESFPLTVTSAQKNPTAFYLCASNWQVGGPYNEQFFGPGTRLTVL.

This chain uses TRBV27 with TRBJ2-7, with 8 bases aligning to TRBD2. CDR1 and CDR2 (germline): MNHEY, SMNVEV (reference sequence). V lost 10 bases to trimming and J lost 7 bases; unmatched junction nucleotides: 12. This CDR3 has 13 residues. The CDR3 spells CATTGGRLREQYF. The CDR3, as DNA: TGTGCCACCACGGGCGGGAGGTTAAGGGAGCAGTACTTC.

This clonotype was recorded at least ten times. This chain joins TRBV13 and TRBJ2-1; 16 nucleotides align to TRBD2. The CDR3 has 17 amino acids. Germline CDR1 PRHDT, CDR2 FYEKMQ (reference sequence). V lost 3 bases to trimming and J lost 8 bases; unmatched junction nucleotides: 7. The CDR3 reads CASSFGTSGGAIYEQFF. The DNA of the CDR3 is TGTGCCAGCAGCTTTGGGACTAGCGGGGGGGCAATTTATGAGCAGTTCTTC.

This clonotype occurred a few times. This chain joins TRBV7-2 and TRBJ1-2; 7 bases are shared with TRBD1. The CDR3 spans 14 residues. V gave up 3 bases and J gave up 11 bases; unmatched junction bases: 12. Per the germline V gene, CDR1 is SGHTA and CDR2 is FQGNSA. The CDR3 protein is CASSLGSGGPDYTF. CDR3 coding DNA: TGTGCCAGCAGCTTGGGGTCAGGGGGACCGGATTACACCTTC.

The rearrangement uses TRBV5-1 and TRBJ2-2, with 9 nucleotides matching TRBD1. The CDR3 is made up of 15 amino acids. The germline V gene encodes CDR1 SGHRS and CDR2 YFSETQ. Trimming removed 3 bases from V and 5 bases from J; junction bases left unmatched: 5. The CDR3 region has the DNA TGCGCCAGCAGCTCCGACAGGGGGGGGACCGGGGAGCTGTTTTTT. Its protein is CASSSDRGGTGELFF.

This clonotype was detected only a few times. The CDR3 bases are TGCGCCAGCAGAACTCGGACAGGGACGAACACTGAAGCTTTCTTT. Its translation: CASRTRTGTNTEAFF. The J gene is TRBJ1-1, the V gene TRBV10-2; 8 positions match TRBD1. V shed 6 bases and J 1 base; nucleotides not matched to a gene: 7. Germline lookup yields CDR1 WSHSY and CDR2 SAAADI. CDR3 length equals 15 residues.

The rearrangement joins TRBV20-1 to TRBJ2-7, with D hard to call. Trimming pared 1 base from V and 0 bases from J, leaving 13 bases between. CDR1 DFQATT and CDR2 SNEGSKA come from the germline V gene (reference sequence). This CDR3 spans 15 amino acids. DNA of the CDR3: TGCAGTGCTAGAGCGATGGACGGCCTCTCCTACGAGCAGTACTTC. It encodes CSARAMDGLSYEQYF.

The chain joins TRBV7-2 to TRBJ1-1; the match to TRBD1 covers 8 bases. J gave up 1 base and V 3 bases, and 4 bases lay outside the gene matches. The CDR3 covers 15 residues. Germline CDR1 is SGHTA and CDR2 is FQGNSA. The CDR3 DNA reads as TGTGCCAGCAGCTTTGACAGGGGTGCGAACACTGAAGCTTTCTTT. Its protein is CASSFDRGANTEAFF.

V is TRBV27 and J is TRBJ2-1; D remains unclear. Trimming removed 0 bases from V and 5 bases from J, with 11 bases in between. Germline-derived CDR1 and CDR2 are MNHEY and SMNVEV (reference sequence). This CDR3 spans 15 amino acids. The CDR3 DNA reads as TGTGCCAGCAGTTTATCGGAGACTCTTCACAATGAGCAGTTCTTC. Its protein product is CASSLSETLHNEQFF.

This clonotype was found many times. V and J are TRBV6-5 and TRBJ2-3; possible D gene TRBD2, 7 bases. This CDR3 region has 17 residues. Trimming took 8 bases from V and 0 from J, leaving 21 bases between them. Germline CDR1 reads MNHEY; CDR2 reads SVGAGI. As DNA, the CDR3 is TGTGCCAGCCGCACCCCATCCGGGGGGCTAAGCACAGATACGCAGTATTTT. Amino acid sequence: CASRTPSGGLSTDTQYF.

The chain combines TRBV20-1 with TRBJ2-1; TRBD2 matches 15 bases. Germline trimming cut 0 bases from V and 7 bases from J; bases unmatched to any gene: 1. Looked up from germline, CDR1 is DFQATT and CDR2 is SNEGSKA (reference sequence). The CDR3 spans 15 residues. DNA for the CDR3: TGCAGTGCTAGAGATGGGACTAGCGGGAGGAATGAGCAGTTCTTC. Protein product: CSARDGTSGRNEQFF.

The rearrangement links TRBV30 to TRBJ2-5; the match to TRBD2 covers 10 bases. The V and J ends lost 3 bases and 3 bases, in that order; junction bases with no gene match: 7. Germline V gene lookup returns CDR1 GTSNPN and CDR2 SVGIG (reference sequence). This CDR3 spans 15 amino acids. The CDR3 here is CAWSPGTSAKETQYF. In DNA form, the CDR3 reads TGTGCCTGGAGCCCCGGGACTAGCGCAAAAGAGACCCAGTACTTC.

This clonotype was seen many times. The rearrangement links TRBV3-1 to TRBJ2-7; 15 bases are shared with TRBD2. CDR1 and CDR2 from the germline V gene are LGHDT and YNNKEL (reference sequence). The V gene end was trimmed by 0 bases and the J gene end by 7 bases; junction bases not matched to a gene: 7. CDR3 length: 17 residues. This CDR3 is CASSQDRGLAGGGEQYF. As DNA, the CDR3 is TGTGCCAGCAGCCAAGATCGGGGACTAGCGGGAGGAGGTGAGCAGTACTTC.

This chain connects TRBV6-1 to TRBJ2-7; TRBD1 is a possible D gene (6 bases). V was pared by 5 bases and J by 2 bases, with 25 bases between. From germline, CDR1 is MNHNS and CDR2 SASEGT. This CDR3 region has 18 residues. The CDR3 reads CASSLMGVNQDRAYEQYF. CDR3 in DNA: TGTGCCAGCAGTCTCATGGGGGTTAATCAGGACAGAGCCTACGAGCAGTACTTC.

This clonotype was counted between two and nine times. The chain combines TRBV19 with TRBJ2-7, with D possibly being TRBD2 (6 bases). In germline, CDR1 is LNHDA, CDR2 SQIVND (reference sequence). The CDR3 contains 15 residues. V lost 4 bases and J 0 bases, leaving 13 bases between the germline ends. The CDR3 nucleotides are TGTGCCAGTAGTAAGCCCGGGACTGGCTCCTACGAGCAGTACTTC. Amino acids: CASSKPGTGSYEQYF.

This clonotype was counted many times. The rearrangement uses TRBV5-1 and TRBJ2-3; perhaps TRBD1 as D (6 bases). CDR1 SGHRS and CDR2 YFSETQ come from the germline V gene. The V and J ends lost 0 bases and 5 bases respectively, with 7 bases between them. The CDR3 runs to 13 residues. CDR3 amino acids: CASSLGGQDTQYF. The CDR3 bases are TGCGCCAGCAGCTTGGGGGGGCAAGATACGCAGTATTTT.

This clonotype was seen a few times. The chain has TRBV7-9 and TRBJ2-1, with 9 bases fitting TRBD2. Germline V gives CDR1 SEHNR, CDR2 FQNEAQ (reference sequence). The CDR3 runs 15 residues. The V gene end was trimmed by 2 bases and the J gene end by 9 bases; junction bases not matched to a gene: 8. CDR3 coding DNA: TGTGCCAGCAGCTTATCTAGCGGGGACGTTATTGAGCAGTTCTTC. Its protein is CASSLSSGDVIEQFF. The complete variable domain, with remaining parts taken from reference TRBV7-9 and TRBJ2-1, reads DTGVSQNPRHKITKRGQNVTFRCDPISEHNRLYWYRQTLGQGPEFLTYFQNEAQLEKSRLLSDRFSAERPKGSFSTLEIQRTEQGDSAMYLCASSLSSGDVIEQFFGPGTRLTVL.

The chain recombines TRBV7-9 with TRBJ2-7; D is perhaps TRBD2 (6 bases). V was clipped by 3 bases and J by 5 bases, with 17 bases between them. Germline CDR1 reads SEHNR; CDR2 reads FQNEAQ (reference sequence). The CDR3 spans 15 residues. The CDR3 reads CASSFRDGGMDEQYF. The CDR3, as DNA: TGTGCCAGCAGCTTCCGGGACGGGGGAATGGACGAGCAGTACTTC.

This sequence joins TRBV19 and TRBJ2-7; no clear D gene. This CDR3 is 15 amino acids long. Germline V gives CDR1 LNHDA, CDR2 SQIVND (reference sequence). V was trimmed by 1 base and J by 0 bases, leaving 10 bases between them. Here the CDR3 reads CASSIVLSSSYEQYF. CDR3 coding DNA: TGTGCCAGTAGTATAGTCCTATCCAGCTCCTACGAGCAGTACTTC.

This clonotype was found many times. The chain combines TRBV7-2 with TRBJ2-5, with 14 bases that match TRBD2. V was clipped by 2 bases and J by 4 bases; unmatched bases: 6. The CDR3 contains 17 residues. CDR1 and CDR2 (germline): SGHTA, FQGNSA. The CDR3 is CASSLNPGLAGAETQYF. The CDR3 DNA is TGTGCCAGCAGCTTAAATCCGGGACTAGCGGGAGCAGAGACCCAGTACTTC.

Many counts were recorded for this clonotype. The rearrangement links TRBV4-3 to TRBJ2-7, with D uncertain. The germline CDR1 and CDR2 sequences are LGHNA and YSLEER. CDR3 length: 15 residues. Trimming left V 1 base short and J 7 bases short, with 17 bases between. Here the CDR3 DNA reads TGCGCCAGCAGCCAAGCCATGAGTTGGCGTGGAGAGCAGTACTTC. This gives the protein CASSQAMSWRGEQYF.